This T cell receptor beta chain emerged from a study of cytomegalovirus exposure and HLA in healthy donors. Study in general: The study placed approximately 80% of its roughly 400 genotyped donors in the Caucasian-associated ancestry cluster. Findings and caveats of the study: A missense variant in DCLRE1C was later tied to TCR beta V- and J-gene trimming.

Trimming cost V 6 bases and J 5 bases; bases outside gene matches: 8. Per germline, CDR1 SGHTA and CDR2 FQGTGA. The CDR3 runs to 14 residues. The PCR employed 60 Vbeta primers together with 13 Jbeta primers. Assay: immunoSEQ multiplex PCR; the TCRdb copy retains only in-frame clones and omits some. Of 150,000 to 200,000 clones detected, about 90% appear once; the ten largest clones hold roughly 0.23%. A remark on this clone: The antigen remains unidentified.

The genes are TRBV7-3 and TRBJ2-3; 7 bases agree with TRBD2. The sequence came from a girl under three years old in good health and CMV-seronegative. The sample taken for sequencing was PBMCs. The CDR3 sequence is CASSSSGELDTQYF. CDR3 in DNA: TGTGCCAGCAGTTCGAGCGGGGAGTTAGATACGCAGTATTTT.